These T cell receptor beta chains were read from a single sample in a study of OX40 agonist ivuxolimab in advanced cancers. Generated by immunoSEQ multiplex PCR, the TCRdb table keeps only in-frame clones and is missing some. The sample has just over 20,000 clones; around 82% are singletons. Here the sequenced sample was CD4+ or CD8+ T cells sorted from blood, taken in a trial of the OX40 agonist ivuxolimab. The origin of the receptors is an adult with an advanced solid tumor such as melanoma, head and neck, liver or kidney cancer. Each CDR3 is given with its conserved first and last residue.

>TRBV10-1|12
CASSEGLAGQYF
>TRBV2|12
CASRLQGETQYF
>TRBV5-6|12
CASSLRGFMEYF
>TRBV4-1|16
CASSQDLRGGLNEQFF
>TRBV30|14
CAWARLANTGELFF
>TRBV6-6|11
CASSSRYEQYF
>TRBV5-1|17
CASSTPGQGTLNTEAFF
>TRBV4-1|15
CASSQFGGIPDTQYF
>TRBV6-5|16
CASSYNHQRAGNTIYF
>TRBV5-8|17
CASSLVVTSGLNTEAFF
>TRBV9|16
CASSVKVNGGRDTQYF
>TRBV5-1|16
CASSSWGTEAKNIQYF
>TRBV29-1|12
CSVETSTGELFF
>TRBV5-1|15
CASSLVAMSYNEQFF
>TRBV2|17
CASSDGRLDRSGNTIYF
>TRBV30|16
CAWSVPTETGANVLTF
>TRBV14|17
CASSRRSGVSGANVLTF
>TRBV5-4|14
CASSLGGLTDTQYF
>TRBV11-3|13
CASSLGNSYEQYF
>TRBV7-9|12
CASSLGVYGYTF
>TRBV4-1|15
CASSQLFSSGNTIYF
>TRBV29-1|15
CSVEPRQDHTDTQYF
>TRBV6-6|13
CASGGINTGELFF
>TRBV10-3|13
CAISGQGAETQYF
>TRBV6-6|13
CASSAIAGSPLHF
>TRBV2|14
CASRGDSLLYGYTF
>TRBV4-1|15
CASSHTDPSGNTIYF
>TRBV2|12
CASSSDLQTQYF
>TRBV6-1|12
CATRQTSYEQYF
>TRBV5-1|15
CASSLAGLGNQPQHF
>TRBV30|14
CAWSVRRAGQPQHF
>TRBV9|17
CASSVSSGGLGTDTQYF
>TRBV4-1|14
CASSQQVYQETQYF